Below are 6 T cell receptor beta chains sequenced from a single sample in a study of T-cell memory formation after mild COVID-19. TCRdb re-called the 5' RACE reads with MiXCR, one entry per CDR3 protein. The repertoire holds approximately 440,000 distinct CDR3 sequences, with about 20% as singletons. The specimen was PBMCs or a T cell subset sorted from them (not recorded which). The receptor source for this set is an adult woman who had mild COVID-19 (a few samples of this study predate the infection). Cell type and time point are not known.

This chain uses TRBV6-1 with TRBJ2-3, with D possibly being TRBD1 (5 bases). V lost 6 bases, J lost 0 bases, and 13 bases lay in between. Germline CDR1 is MNHNS and CDR2 is SASEGT. The CDR3 sequence is 15 residues long. The CDR3 coding sequence is TGTGCCAGCAGCCTTCAGGGATCTAGCACAGATACGCAGTATTTT. Translation: CASSLQGSSTDTQYF.

This clonotype was counted a few times. This chain uses TRBV11-2 with TRBJ1-5, with D uncertain. The germline V and J ends were trimmed by 3 bases and 5 bases, with 8 bases remaining between them. The length of the CDR3 is 13 residues. CDR1 is SGHAT and CDR2 is FQNNGV in the germline V gene. In DNA, the CDR3 is TGTGCCAGCAGCTTTAACCCGGATCAGCCCCAGCATTTT. This translates into CASSFNPDQPQHF.

A few counts support this clonotype. The chain employs TRBV4-3 and TRBJ2-3; 10 bases fit TRBD2. This CDR3 is built from 16 residues. CDR1 is LGHNA, CDR2 YSLEER, per germline. Losses at the gene ends were 2 bases for V and 4 bases for J; bases not matched to a gene: 6. CDR3 sequence (DNA): TGCGCCAGCAGCCAAAGAAGCGGGAGGGTCCCAGATACGCAGTATTTT. This gives the protein CASSQRSGRVPDTQYF.

The V gene is TRBV3-1, the J gene TRBJ1-1; 10 bases line up with TRBD1. Germline V gene lookup returns CDR1 LGHDT and CDR2 YNNKEL (reference sequence). The J segment lost 1 base and the V segment lost 5 bases, leaving 4 bases of the junction unmatched. This CDR3 is 15 amino acids long. CDR3 region: CASSYRDRGNTEAFF. The CDR3 bases are TGTGCCAGCAGCTACCGGGACAGGGGGAACACTGAAGCTTTCTTT.

In this sample, this clonotype turned up a few times. V gene TRBV29-1 combines with J gene TRBJ1-2; 7 bases match TRBD1. CDR3 size: 14 residues. V shed 4 bases and J 4 bases; nucleotides not matched to a gene: 9. Germline V gene sequence: CDR1 SQVTM, CDR2 ANQGSEA. The CDR3 bases are TGCAGCGTTGCCGCTGCCGGGACAGTCTATGGCTACACCTTC. Protein sequence: CSVAAAGTVYGYTF.

This clonotype was detected a few times. The chain joins TRBV6-2 or TRBV6-3 to TRBJ2-5; 7 nucleotides match TRBD2. V gave up 4 bases and J gave up 4 bases; unmatched junction bases: 6. Germline CDR1 and CDR2: MNHEY and SVGEGT. This CDR3 comprises 14 residues. The CDR3 reads CASSSYSGGETQYF. The CDR3 bases are TGTGCCAGCAGTTCCTATTCGGGGGGAGAGACCCAGTACTTC.